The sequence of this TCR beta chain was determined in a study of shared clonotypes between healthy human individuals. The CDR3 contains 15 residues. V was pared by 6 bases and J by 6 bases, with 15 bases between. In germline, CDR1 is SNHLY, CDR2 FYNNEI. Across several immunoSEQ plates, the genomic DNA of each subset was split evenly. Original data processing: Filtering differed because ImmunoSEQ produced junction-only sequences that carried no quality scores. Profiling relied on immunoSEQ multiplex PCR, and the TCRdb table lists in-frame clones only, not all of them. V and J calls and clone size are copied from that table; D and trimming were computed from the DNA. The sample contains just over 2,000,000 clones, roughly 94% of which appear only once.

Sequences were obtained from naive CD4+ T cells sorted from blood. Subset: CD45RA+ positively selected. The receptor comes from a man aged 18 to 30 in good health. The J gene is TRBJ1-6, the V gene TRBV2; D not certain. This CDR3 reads CASREDGILNSPLHF. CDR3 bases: TGTGCCAGCAGGGAGGACGGTATACTTAATTCACCCCTCCACTTT.